The 2 T cell receptor beta chains reported below all come from one sample, sequenced in a study of blood T cell repertoires in COVID-19. Clones were sequenced by immunoSEQ multiplex PCR, and TCRdb holds only the in-frame ones, with some missing. The sample records some 220,000 clones, just under 85% being singletons. Sequenced material: peripheral blood. The receptors derive from a man aged 45 to 65 with acute or convalescent COVID-19.

The genes are TRBV11-2 and TRBJ2-3; D uncertain. Germline CDR1 SGHAT, CDR2 FQNNGV. The CDR3 extends over 15 amino acids. The V end was cut by 5 bases, the J end by 2 bases, with 14 bases between. In DNA, the CDR3 is TGTGCCAGCAGCGCCAGACCAGGTTTCACAGATACGCAGTATTTT. Translation gives CASSARPGFTDTQYF.

The rearrangement joins TRBV24-1 to TRBJ2-2; the match to TRBD2 covers 9 bases. In germline, CDR1 is KGHDR, CDR2 SFDVKD. V shed 5 bases and J 6 bases; nucleotides not matched to a gene: 6. This CDR3 spans 15 amino acids. The CDR3 nucleotides read TGTGCCACCAGTGCTAGCGGGAAGGGTCCCGGGGAGCTGTTTTTT. It yields the protein CATSASGKGPGELFF.